Included here is one TCR beta chain sequence, with context. The target antigen is unknown. After removal of 2 bases from V and 6 bases from J, the junction contained 9 bases not matched to a gene. Germline V gene data show CDR1 as LNHNV and CDR2 as YYDKDF (reference sequence). CDR3 length equals 16 residues. Assay used: immunoSEQ multiplex PCR; TCRdb lists only in-frame clones, some missing. Of 2,100,000 or so clones listed, nearly 97% are singletons. The record originates from a study of shared clonotypes between healthy human individuals. Whole-study findings and limits: Generation probability values for non-shared clonotypes were lower than those for clonotypes shared by all four donors.

The sequence came from a man younger than 30 in good health. The material sequenced was naive CD4+ T cells sorted from blood. As to subset: CD45RA+ positively selected. The gene calls are TRBV15 and TRBJ2-1; 8 nucleotides match TRBD2. The CDR3 DNA reads as TGTGCCACCAGCAGATCCCCTGCGGGGGGTTTCAATGAGCAGTTCTTC. It codes for CATSRSPAGGFNEQFF.